The 16 T cell receptor beta chains presented below share a single source sample, sequenced in a study of T-cell memory formation after mild COVID-19. From the 5' RACE reads, TCRdb called clonotypes with MiXCR, one entry per CDR3 protein. The profile shows a few hundred thousand distinct CDR3 sequences, under 25% of them singletons. The sample comprised PBMCs or a T cell subset sorted from them (not recorded which). Receptor source: an adult woman who had mild COVID-19 (a few samples of this study predate the infection). Cell type and time point are not known.

This clonotype was seen more than once but under ten times. The chain joins TRBV9 to TRBJ1-1; TRBD1 matches 7 bases. V shed 0 bases, J shed 1 base, and the junction held 15 bases outside the gene matches. The CDR3 is 19 residues long. Germline lookup yields CDR1 SGDLS and CDR2 YYNGEE. For the CDR3, the DNA is TGTGCCAGCAGCGTAGCTTCAGGAGGGGACAGCCCGGGGAACACTGAAGCTTTCTTT. Its protein is CASSVASGGDSPGNTEAFF.

CDR3 sequence: CASSPSDRGETQYF. The CDR3 nucleotides are TGTGCCAGCAGTCCCTCCGACAGAGGAGAGACCCAGTACTTC. The chain is built from TRBV12-3 or TRBV12-4 and TRBJ2-5; TRBD1 is a possible D gene (5 bases). V lost 5 bases, J lost 4 bases, and 14 bases lay in between. The length of the CDR3 is 14 residues.

This clonotype was recorded a few times. This sequence joins TRBV7-9 and TRBJ2-7; 8 nucleotides match TRBD2. This CDR3 has 12 amino acids. J was trimmed by 6 bases and V by 2 bases; bases with no gene match: 0. CDR1 is SEHNR, CDR2 FQNEAQ, per germline (reference sequence). CDR3 sequence: CASSLTSGEQYF. CDR3 coding DNA: TGTGCCAGCAGCTTAACTAGCGGCGAGCAGTACTTC.

The chain uses TRBV18 and TRBJ1-4; possibly TRBD1 for D (6 bases). The CDR3 is 14 residues long. Germline V gives CDR1 KGHSH, CDR2 LQKENI. Trimming took off 3 bases at V and 6 bases at J, with 11 bases between the two ends. The DNA of the CDR3 is TGTGCCAGCTCACCCTGGACAGCGGATGAAAAACTGTTTTTT. Residues: CASSPWTADEKLFF. Full variable domain (outside the CDR3, taken from reference TRBV18 and TRBJ1-4): NAGVMQNPRHLVRRRGQEARLRCSPMKGHSHVYWYRQLPEEGLKFMVYLQKENIIDESGMPKERFSAEFPKEGPSILRIQQVVRGDSAAYFCASSPWTADEKLFFGSGTQLSVL.

This clonotype was seen many times. The chain carries TRBV18 and TRBJ1-5, with D unclear. V lost 6 bases and J 0 bases, leaving 9 bases between the germline ends. Germline V gene lookup returns CDR1 KGHSH and CDR2 LQKENI. The CDR3 has 14 residues. Here the CDR3 DNA reads TGTGCCAGCTCCCTCGACGGTAGCAATCAGCCCCAGCATTTT. Protein product: CASSLDGSNQPQHF.

This clonotype was seen a handful of times. In DNA form, the CDR3 reads TGTGCCACCAGCAGAGATTGGGACAGGGATGGAAACACCATATATTTT. It translates to CATSRDWDRDGNTIYF. J is TRBJ1-3 and V is TRBV15, with TRBD1 matching 9 bases. V gave up 0 bases and J gave up 3 bases; unmatched junction bases: 3. The CDR3 consists of 16 residues. Germline lookup yields CDR1 LNHNV and CDR2 YYDKDF (reference sequence).

This clonotype was seen only a few times. V and J are TRBV5-1 and TRBJ2-7; D call uncertain. The V gene lost 3 bases and the J gene lost 2 bases, with 9 bases spanning the gap. Germline V gives CDR1 SGHRS, CDR2 YFSETQ. The length of the CDR3 is 13 residues. The CDR3 here is CASSSLVTYEQYF. For the CDR3, the DNA is TGCGCCAGCAGCTCGCTGGTAACCTACGAGCAGTACTTC.

The chain couples TRBV5-1 to TRBJ2-5; D may correspond to TRBD1 or TRBD2 (5 bases each). The CDR3 spans 14 residues. V shed 2 bases and J shed 0 bases, with 8 bases lying between them. CDR1 and CDR2 from the germline V gene are SGHRS and YFSETQ. CDR3 in DNA: TGCGCCAGCAGCTTCGGGGCAAACCAAGAGACCCAGTACTTC. Amino acid sequence: CASSFGANQETQYF.

This clonotype was observed a few times. V is TRBV29-1 and J is TRBJ2-5; TRBD2 matches at 10 bases. V dropped 1 base and J dropped 5; count of bases not matched to a gene: 13. Germline V gene lookup returns CDR1 SQVTM and CDR2 ANQGSEA. CDR3 length equals 17 residues. CDR3 loop: CSVEALAGDRKGETQYF. The CDR3 bases are TGCAGCGTTGAAGCCCTAGCGGGAGACCGTAAGGGGGAGACCCAGTACTTC.

A few counts support this clonotype. The gene calls are TRBV29-1 and TRBJ1-1; no clear D. Per germline, CDR1 SQVTM and CDR2 ANQGSEA. The length of the CDR3 is 14 residues. The V end was cut by 8 bases, the J end by 0 bases, with 16 bases between. The CDR3 nucleotides are TGCAGCCTAAACCGTGGAGGTTTGAACACTGAAGCTTTCTTT. Protein product: CSLNRGGLNTEAFF.

This clonotype was found a few times. The gene calls are TRBV3-1 and TRBJ1-1; D is unclear. Trimming shortened V by 3 bases and J by 3 bases, and 14 bases separated the two germline ends. There are 15 residues in the CDR3. Germline CDR1 reads LGHDT; CDR2 reads YNNKEL (reference sequence). The CDR3 here is CASSQAGNGDTEAFF. The CDR3 DNA reads as TGTGCCAGCAGCCAGGCTGGAAACGGGGACACTGAAGCTTTCTTT.

This clonotype was counted a few times. The chain joins TRBV12-3 or TRBV12-4 to TRBJ2-7; D might be TRBD1 (6 bases). The CDR3 is made up of 16 amino acids. V was shortened by 8 bases and J by 0 bases, with 20 bases between the two germline ends. CDR3 DNA: TGTGCCAGCTCCTGGACAGCCTTACTCAGCTCCTACGAGCAGTACTTC. This translates into CASSWTALLSSYEQYF.

The chain links TRBV3-1 to TRBJ1-6, with D hard to call. This CDR3 has 14 residues. Germline values: CDR1 LGHDT, CDR2 YNNKEL (reference sequence). Trimming left V 4 bases short and J 8 bases short, with 12 bases between. In DNA, the CDR3 is TGTGCCAGCAGCCGCGGCGGGATATATTCACCCCTCCACTTT. Its protein is CASSRGGIYSPLHF.

The chain has TRBV4-2 and TRBJ1-5; D may be TRBD1 (5 bases). V was trimmed by 1 base and J by 0 bases, leaving 7 bases between them. This CDR3 region has 15 residues. Germline V gives CDR1 LGHNA, CDR2 YNFKEQ. In DNA form, the CDR3 reads TGTGCCAGCAGCCAAGTCCAGGGTAGCAATCAGCCCCAGCATTTT. This encodes CASSQVQGSNQPQHF.

This CDR3 is CASGGTLNLGELFF. In nucleotides, the CDR3 is TGTGCCAGCGGGGGGACCCTAAACCTAGGGGAGCTGTTTTTT. This sequence joins TRBV11-3 and TRBJ2-2, with D possibly TRBD2 on 6 matching bases. This CDR3 region has 14 residues. The V gene's germline CDR1 is SGHNT and CDR2 YENEEA. V dropped 8 bases and J dropped 8 bases, with 18 bases sitting between them.

This clonotype was counted at least ten times. V is TRBV4-1 and J is TRBJ1-2; TRBD1 aligns across 8 bases. CDR3 length equals 16 residues. Germline V gene data show CDR1 as MGHRA and CDR2 as YSYEKL. The junction had 6 bases not matched to a gene; V was cut back by 0 bases and J by 3 bases. For the CDR3, the DNA is TGCGCCAGCAGCCAAGATCTTAGCAGGGGGCACTATGGCTACACCTTC. Translating it yields CASSQDLSRGHYGYTF.